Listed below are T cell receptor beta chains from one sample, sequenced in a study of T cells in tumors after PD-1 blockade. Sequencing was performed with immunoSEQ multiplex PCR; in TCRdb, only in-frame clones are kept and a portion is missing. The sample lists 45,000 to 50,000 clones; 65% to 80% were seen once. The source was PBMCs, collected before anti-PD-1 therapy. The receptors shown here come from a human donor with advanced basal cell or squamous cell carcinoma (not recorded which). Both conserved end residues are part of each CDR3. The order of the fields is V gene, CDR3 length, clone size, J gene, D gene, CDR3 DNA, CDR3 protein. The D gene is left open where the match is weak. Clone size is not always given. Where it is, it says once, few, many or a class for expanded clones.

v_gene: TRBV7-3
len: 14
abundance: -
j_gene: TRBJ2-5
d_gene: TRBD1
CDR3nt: TGTGCCAGCAACCCCCAGGGGGAGCAAGAGACCCAGTACTTC
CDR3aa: CASNPQGEQETQYF

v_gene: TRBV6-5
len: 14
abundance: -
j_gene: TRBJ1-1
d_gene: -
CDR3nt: TGTGCCAGCAGCCCCGGGCAGCGAGGGACTGAAGCTTTCTTT
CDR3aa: CASSPGQRGTEAFF

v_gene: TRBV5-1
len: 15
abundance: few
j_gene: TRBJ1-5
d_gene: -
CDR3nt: TGCGCCAGCAGCCCCGAGGGTAGGGGTGATCAGCCCCAGCATTTT
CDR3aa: CASSPEGRGDQPQHF

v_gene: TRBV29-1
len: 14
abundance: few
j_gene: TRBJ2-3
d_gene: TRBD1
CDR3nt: TGCAGCGTCCAGAACGGACAGGAAACAGATACGCAGTATTTT
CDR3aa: CSVQNGQETDTQYF

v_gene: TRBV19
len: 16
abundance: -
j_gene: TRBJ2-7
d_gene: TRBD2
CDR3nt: TGTGCCAGTAGTGCGGGACTAGCGGGCACTTGGACCGGGCAGTACTTC
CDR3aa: CASSAGLAGTWTGQYF

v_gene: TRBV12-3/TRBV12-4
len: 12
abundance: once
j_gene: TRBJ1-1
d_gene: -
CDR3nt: TGTGCCAGCAGTATCCAGGGCGCTGAAGCTTTCTTT
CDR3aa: CASSIQGAEAFF

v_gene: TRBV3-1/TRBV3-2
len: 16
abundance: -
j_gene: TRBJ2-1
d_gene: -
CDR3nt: TGTGCCAGCAGCCAAGTTGCCACCGGGCTCAACAATGAGCAGTTCTTC
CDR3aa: CASSQVATGLNNEQFF

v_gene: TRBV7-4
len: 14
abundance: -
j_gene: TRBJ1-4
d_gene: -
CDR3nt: TGTGCCAGCATCTCTGGGATTGGTAATGAAAAACTGTTTTTT
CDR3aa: CASISGIGNEKLFF

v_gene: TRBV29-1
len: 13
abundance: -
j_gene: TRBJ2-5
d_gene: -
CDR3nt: TGCAGCGTCGCAACAGGGTTGGCAGAGACCCAGTACTTC
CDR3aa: CSVATGLAETQYF

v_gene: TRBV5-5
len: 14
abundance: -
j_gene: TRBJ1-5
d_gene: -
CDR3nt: TGTGCCAGCAGCTTAACCAGTAGCAATCAGCCCCAGCATTTT
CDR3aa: CASSLTSSNQPQHF

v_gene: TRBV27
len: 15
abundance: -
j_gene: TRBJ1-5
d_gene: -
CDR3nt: TGTGCCAGCAGTTTAGGGCCTGGGAGCAATCAGCCCCAGCATTTT
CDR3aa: CASSLGPGSNQPQHF

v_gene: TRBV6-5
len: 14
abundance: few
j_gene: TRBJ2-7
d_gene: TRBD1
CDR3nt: TGTGCCAGCAGTTCCTGGACAGGGAGGTACGAGCAGTACTTC
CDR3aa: CASSSWTGRYEQYF

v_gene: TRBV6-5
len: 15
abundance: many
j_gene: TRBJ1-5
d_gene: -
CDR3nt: TGTGCCAGCAGCTCGGGGGAGGAAGGCAATCAGCCCCAGCATTTT
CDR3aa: CASSSGEEGNQPQHF

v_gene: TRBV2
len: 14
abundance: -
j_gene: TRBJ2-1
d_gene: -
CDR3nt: TGTGCCAGCCGGTCATACGGGAATTACAATGAGCAGTTCTTC
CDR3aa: CASRSYGNYNEQFF

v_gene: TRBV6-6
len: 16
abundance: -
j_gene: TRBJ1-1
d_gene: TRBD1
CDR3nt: TGTGCCAGCAGTTCATCCGGGACAGGGCAGAACACTGAAGCTTTCTTT
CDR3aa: CASSSSGTGQNTEAFF

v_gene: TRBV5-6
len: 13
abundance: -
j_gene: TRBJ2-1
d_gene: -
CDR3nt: TGTGCCAGCAGCCGCGGAGGGGTGGGCGAGCAGTTCTTC
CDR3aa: CASSRGGVGEQFF

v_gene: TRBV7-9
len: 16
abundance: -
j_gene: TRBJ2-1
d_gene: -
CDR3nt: TGTGCCAGCAGCTTTCGTTTGGGGGAGATAGGGGATGAGCAGTTCTTC
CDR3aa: CASSFRLGEIGDEQFF

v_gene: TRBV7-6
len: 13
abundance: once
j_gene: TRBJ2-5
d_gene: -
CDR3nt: TGTGCCAGCAGCTTTGCTGGGAGGGAGACCCAGTACTTC
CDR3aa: CASSFAGRETQYF

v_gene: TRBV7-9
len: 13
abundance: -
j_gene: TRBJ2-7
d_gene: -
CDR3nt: TGTGCCAGCAGCACACCGGGTACCTACGAGCAGTACTTC
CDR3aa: CASSTPGTYEQYF

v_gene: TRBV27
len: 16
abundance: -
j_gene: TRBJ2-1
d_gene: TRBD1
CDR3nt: TGTGCCAGCAGTACCCCTAGGGGGACAGCAATCAATGAGCAGTTCTTC
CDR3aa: CASSTPRGTAINEQFF

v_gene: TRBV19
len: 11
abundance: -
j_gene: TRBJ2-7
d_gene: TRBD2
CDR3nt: TGTGCCAGCCGGGAGGGGAGCGAGCAGTACTTC
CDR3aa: CASREGSEQYF

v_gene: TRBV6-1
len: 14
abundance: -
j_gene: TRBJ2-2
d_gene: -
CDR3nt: TGTGCCAGCAGTGAAGCGTCGGGAATCGGGGAGCTGTTTTTT
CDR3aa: CASSEASGIGELFF

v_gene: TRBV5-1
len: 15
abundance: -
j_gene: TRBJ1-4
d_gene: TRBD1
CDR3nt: TGCGCCAGCAGCCCCTCCGGGACAGGGGCGGTAAAACTGTTTTTT
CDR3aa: CASSPSGTGAVKLFF

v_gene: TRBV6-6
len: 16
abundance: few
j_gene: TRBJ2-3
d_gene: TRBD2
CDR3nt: TGTGCCAGCAGCCCCGGGGTAGCGGGAGTGGCAGATACGCAGTATTTT
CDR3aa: CASSPGVAGVADTQYF

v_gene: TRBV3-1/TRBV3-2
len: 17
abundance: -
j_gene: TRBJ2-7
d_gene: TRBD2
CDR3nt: TGTGCCAGCCGCCAAGGAGAGACTAGCGGGGAAGGCTACGAGCAGTACTTC
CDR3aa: CASRQGETSGEGYEQYF

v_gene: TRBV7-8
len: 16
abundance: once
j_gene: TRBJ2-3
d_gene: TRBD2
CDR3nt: TGTGCCAGCAGTTCCGAGGGTAGCGGGAAAGGAGATACGCAGTATTTT
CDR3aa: CASSSEGSGKGDTQYF

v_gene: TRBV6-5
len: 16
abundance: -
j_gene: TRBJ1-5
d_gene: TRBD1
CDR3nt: TGTGCCAGCAGTTACTCAGCAGGGGGTAACAATCAGCCCCAGCATTTT
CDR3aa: CASSYSAGGNNQPQHF

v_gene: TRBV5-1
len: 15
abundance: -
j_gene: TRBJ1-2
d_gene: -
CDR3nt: TGCGCCAGCAGCTTGGATGCGGAGGCGGTCTATGGCTACACCTTC
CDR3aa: CASSLDAEAVYGYTF

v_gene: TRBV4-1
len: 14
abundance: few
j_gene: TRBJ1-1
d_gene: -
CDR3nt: TGCGCCAGCAGCCACAGGATTCTTAGGGCTGAAGCTTTCTTT
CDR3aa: CASSHRILRAEAFF

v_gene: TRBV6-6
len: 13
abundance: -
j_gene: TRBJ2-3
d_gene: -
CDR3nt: TGTGCCAGCAGGGGCCCGGATCCAGATACGCAGTATTTT
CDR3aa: CASRGPDPDTQYF

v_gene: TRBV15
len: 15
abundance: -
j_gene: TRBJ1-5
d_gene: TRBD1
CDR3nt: TGTGCCACCAGCAGAGAAGACAGGGACAATCAGCCCCAGCATTTT
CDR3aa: CATSREDRDNQPQHF

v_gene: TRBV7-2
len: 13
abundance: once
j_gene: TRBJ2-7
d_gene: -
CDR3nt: TGTGCCAGCAGCTCCGGACTGTCCTACGAGCAGTACTTC
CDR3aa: CASSSGLSYEQYF

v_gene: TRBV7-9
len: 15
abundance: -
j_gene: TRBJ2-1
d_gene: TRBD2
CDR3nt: TGTGCCAGCAGCATGACTAGCGGGAGATTCGGTGAGCAGTTCTTC
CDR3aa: CASSMTSGRFGEQFF

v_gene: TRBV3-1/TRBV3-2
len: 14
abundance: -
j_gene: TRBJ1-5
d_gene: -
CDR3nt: TGTGCCAGCAGCCAAGATCTCTATGGACAGCCCCAGCATTTT
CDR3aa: CASSQDLYGQPQHF

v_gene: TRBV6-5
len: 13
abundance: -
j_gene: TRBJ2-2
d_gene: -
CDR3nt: TGTGCCAGCAGCCCCTTTATCACCGGGGAGCTGTTTTTT
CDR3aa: CASSPFITGELFF

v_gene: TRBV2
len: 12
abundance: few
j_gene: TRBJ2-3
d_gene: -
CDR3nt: TGTGCCAGCAGTGAAGACTGGGCTCCGCAGTATTTT
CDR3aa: CASSEDWAPQYF

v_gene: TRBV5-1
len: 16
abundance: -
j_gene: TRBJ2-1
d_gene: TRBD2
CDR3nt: TGCGCCAGCAGCTTGGGGCGGGGGGGCTCCTACAATGAGCAGTTCTTC
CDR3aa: CASSLGRGGSYNEQFF

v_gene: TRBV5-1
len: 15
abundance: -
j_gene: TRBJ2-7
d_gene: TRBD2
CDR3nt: TGCGCCAGCAGCTTGGGTCTAGCGGGGACCTACGAGCAGTACTTC
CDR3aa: CASSLGLAGTYEQYF

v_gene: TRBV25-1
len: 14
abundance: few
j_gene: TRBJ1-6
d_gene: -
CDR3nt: TGTGCCAGCAGGGATTCTAGAGATAATTCACCCCTCCACTTT
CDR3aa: CASRDSRDNSPLHF

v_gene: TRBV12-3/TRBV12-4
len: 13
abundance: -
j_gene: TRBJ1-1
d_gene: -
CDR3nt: TGTGCCAGCAGTGTACAGGTGAACACTGAAGCTTTCTTT
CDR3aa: CASSVQVNTEAFF

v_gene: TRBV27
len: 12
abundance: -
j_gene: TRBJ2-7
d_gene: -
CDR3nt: TGTGCCAGCAGCAGCTCGGAGGGGGAGCAGTACTTC
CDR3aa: CASSSSEGEQYF

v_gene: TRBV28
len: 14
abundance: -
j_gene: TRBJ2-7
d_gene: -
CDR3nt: TGTGCCAGCAGTTTGGTCGTGGGTACCTACGAGCAGTACTTC
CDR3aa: CASSLVVGTYEQYF

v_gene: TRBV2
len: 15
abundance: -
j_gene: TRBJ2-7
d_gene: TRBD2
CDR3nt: TGTGCCAGCAGAGGCCCGGGGGGGGATTTTGGCGAGCAGTACTTC
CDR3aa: CASRGPGGDFGEQYF

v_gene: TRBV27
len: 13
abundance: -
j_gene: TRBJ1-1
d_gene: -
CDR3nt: TGTGCCAGCAGTTTATCTCCGGGGTTTGAAGCTTTCTTT
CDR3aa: CASSLSPGFEAFF

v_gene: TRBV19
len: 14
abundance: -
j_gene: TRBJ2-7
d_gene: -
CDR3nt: TGTGCCAGTAGTGAGAGTTTAGGGGCCTACGAGCAGTACTTC
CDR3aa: CASSESLGAYEQYF

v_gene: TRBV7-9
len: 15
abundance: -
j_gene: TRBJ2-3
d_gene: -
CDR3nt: TGTGCCAGCAGCTTAGAAGGAGGTAGCACAGATACGCAGTATTTT
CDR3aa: CASSLEGGSTDTQYF